This T cell receptor beta chain stems from a study of cytomegalovirus exposure and HLA in healthy donors. Points from the study as a whole: Earlier findings revealed that most TCR beta V segments proved productive either about 87% or about 30% of the time.

Whereas donors were nominally healthy upon sampling, unrecorded immune exposures were probable. This clone was detected only once. Antigen specificity is unknown. With 60 Vbeta and 13 Jbeta primers, the PCR was carried out. Only in-frame clones appear in the TCRdb table, and some are missing; sequencing was by immunoSEQ multiplex PCR. In the table there are about 150,000 clones, about three quarters of which are singletons. J lost 8 bases, V lost 4 bases, and 9 bases had no gene match. Germline CDR1 is SGDLS and CDR2 is YYNGEE. There are 15 residues in the CDR3. The rearrangement joins TRBV9 to TRBJ1-4; TRBD1 matches 9 bases. Sequencing input: PBMCs. This sequence originates from a male donor in good health and CMV-seronegative. The CDR3 region is CASSITGGAREKLFF. The CDR3 DNA follows: TGTGCCAGCAGCATCACAGGGGGCGCGAGGGAAAAACTGTTTTTT.